These 23 T cell receptor beta chains were sequenced from one sample in a study of T cells after yellow fever vaccination. TCRdb itself ran the 5' RACE reads through MiXCR, one entry per CDR3 protein. Seen here are 320,000 or so distinct CDR3 sequences, approximately 8% observed once, and the top ten hold roughly a sixth. The sequences come from PBMCs, collected more than 35 days after the first yellow fever vaccination. These receptors all stem from a man aged 18 to 29 who received the YFV17D yellow fever vaccine.

This clonotype was recorded at least ten times. The rearrangement uses TRBV10-3 and TRBJ1-2, with D hard to call. Germline V gives CDR1 ENHRY, CDR2 SYGVKD. V lost 3 bases and J lost 3, with 8 bases in between. This CDR3 has 13 residues. CDR3: CAISDRLDYGYTF. In DNA form, the CDR3 reads TGTGCCATCAGTGACAGGCTTGACTATGGCTACACCTTC.

This clonotype was observed many times. This rearrangement joins TRBV7-6 to TRBJ2-1; 9 bases line up with TRBD1. The junction had 10 bases not matched to a gene; V was cut back by 5 bases and J by 2 bases. CDR1 and CDR2 (germline): SGHVS, FNYEAQ. The CDR3 spans 17 residues. The CDR3 coding sequence is TGTGCCAGCAGCAGAGAAACAGGGGGCGCAACCTACAATGAGCAGTTCTTC. The encoded protein is CASSRETGGATYNEQFF.

This clonotype showed up just a few times. The chain is built from TRBV29-1 and TRBJ1-5, with no clear D. Germline V gives CDR1 SQVTM, CDR2 ANQGSEA. Trimming took 4 bases from V and 5 from J, leaving 12 bases between them. The CDR3 totals 13 residues. CDR3 bases: TGCAGCGTTGGTTCCCGGGCTTATCAGCCCCAGCATTTT. Translation: CSVGSRAYQPQHF.

V is TRBV10-3 and J is TRBJ2-3; TRBD2 matches at 9 bases. This CDR3 is 19 amino acids long. From germline, CDR1 is ENHRY and CDR2 SYGVKD. The V and J ends lost 10 bases and 0 bases, in that order; junction bases with no gene match: 20. CDR3 in amino acids: CANRSMGGIAGESTDTQYF. The CDR3, as DNA: TGTGCCAACCGCTCCATGGGGGGAATAGCGGGGGAGAGCACAGATACGCAGTATTTT.

In this sample, this clonotype turned up a few times. V usage is TRBV27 and J usage is TRBJ1-6, with D possibly being TRBD1 (6 bases). Trimming stripped 8 bases from V and 6 bases from J, with 17 bases between. This CDR3 contains 15 residues. From germline, CDR1 is MNHEY and CDR2 SMNVEV (reference sequence). The CDR3 here is CASGNREGFNSPLHF. The CDR3 nucleotides are TGTGCCAGCGGAAACAGGGAAGGGTTTAATTCACCCCTCCACTTT.

Only a few counts were recorded for this clonotype. The V and J genes are TRBV7-2 and TRBJ2-7; D gene uncertain. V gave up 0 bases and J gave up 3 bases, with 9 bases separating them. The CDR3 extends over 14 amino acids. Looked up from germline, CDR1 is SGHTA and CDR2 is FQGNSA. The CDR3: CASSLAVGNYEQYF. The CDR3 DNA follows: TGTGCCAGCAGCTTAGCGGTAGGTAACTACGAGCAGTACTTC.

Only a few counts were recorded for this clonotype. The chain links TRBV5-4 to TRBJ1-4; D is unresolved. Germline values: CDR1 SGHNT, CDR2 YYREEE (reference sequence). The CDR3 extends over 13 amino acids. V shed 3 bases and J shed 3 bases, with 6 bases lying between them. This chain's CDR3 is CASSSPANEKLFF. CDR3 nucleotides: TGTGCCAGCAGCTCCCCGGCTAATGAAAAACTGTTTTTT.

The chain links TRBV6-1 to TRBJ2-1; D is uncertain. The CDR3 covers 17 residues. The V and J ends lost 3 bases and 0 bases respectively, with 15 bases between them. Germline V gene lookup returns CDR1 MNHNS and CDR2 SASEGT. CDR3 protein: CASSDGRRVPSYNEQFF. The DNA for the CDR3 is TGTGCCAGCAGTGATGGACGGAGAGTCCCCTCCTACAATGAGCAGTTCTTC.

This clonotype was picked up many times. The chain has TRBV7-3 and TRBJ2-6; no reliable D call. Between the trimmed V and J ends, which lost 4 bases and 0 bases, there was a span of 7 bases. This CDR3 contains 15 residues. Germline CDR1 reads SGHTA; CDR2 reads FQGTGA. CDR3 sequence: CASSSGLSGANVLTF. In nucleotides, the CDR3 is TGTGCCAGCAGCTCGGGTCTCTCTGGGGCCAACGTCCTGACTTTC.

The chain combines TRBV18 with TRBJ2-2, with D uncertain. V was trimmed by 2 bases and J by 6 bases, leaving 10 bases between them. The length of the CDR3 is 14 residues. CDR1 KGHSH and CDR2 LQKENI come from the germline V gene. CDR3 amino acids: CASSPSLRSGELFF. CDR3 DNA: TGTGCCAGCTCACCATCGCTTCGGTCCGGGGAGCTGTTTTTT.

This chain links TRBV6-4 with TRBJ1-4, with D possibly matching TRBD1 (5 bases). Trimming shortened V by 7 bases and J by 5 bases, and 17 bases separated the two germline ends. Germline V CDR1 and CDR2: MRHNA, SNTAGT. The CDR3 contains 15 residues. The CDR3 DNA sequence: TGTGCCAGCAAGGCAGGACATGGCAGAAATGAAAAACTGTTTTTT. The encoded protein is CASKAGHGRNEKLFF.

This clonotype was seen a few times. V is TRBV5-6 and J is TRBJ1-1; 8 bases fit TRBD1. This CDR3 spans 15 amino acids. J gave up 4 bases and V 4 bases, and 9 bases lay outside the gene matches. The germline V gene has CDR1 SGHDT and CDR2 YYEEEE. This CDR3 reads CASSTLTGVATEAFF. The CDR3, as DNA: TGTGCCAGCAGCACCCTGACAGGGGTCGCCACTGAAGCTTTCTTT.

J is TRBJ1-5 and V is TRBV20-1; no reliable D call. Trimming removed 6 bases at V and 0 bases at J, with 18 bases between. In germline, CDR1 is DFQATT, CDR2 SNEGSKA (reference sequence). The CDR3 extends over 16 amino acids. For the CDR3, the DNA is TGCAGTGCCCTGAAGGACCCCGTCTATAGCAATCAGCCCCAGCATTTT. The encoded protein is CSALKDPVYSNQPQHF.

This clonotype was picked up one time. This chain links TRBV7-3 with TRBJ2-1, with 7 bases aligning to TRBD1. V trimming: 5 bases; J trimming: 6 bases; junction bases outside the gene matches: 10. The CDR3 has 15 amino acids. The V gene's germline CDR1 is SGHTA and CDR2 FQGTGA. The CDR3 nucleotides read TGTGCCAGCAGCGTCACAGGGGAGTTCGGCAATGAGCAGTTCTTC. Protein product: CASSVTGEFGNEQFF.

This clonotype was counted a few times. The V call is TRBV29-1, the J call TRBJ1-1; D is perhaps TRBD1 (5 bases). V was shortened by 6 bases and J by 4 bases, with 12 bases between the two germline ends. The CDR3 length is 12 residues. The V gene's germline CDR1 is SQVTM and CDR2 ANQGSEA. CDR3 sequence reads: CSVGTGGTEAFF. The CDR3 nucleotides read TGCAGCGTCGGGACGGGTGGCACTGAAGCTTTCTTT.

Only a few counts were recorded for this clonotype. The genes are TRBV19 and TRBJ1-1; D uncertain. The germline V gene encodes CDR1 LNHDA and CDR2 SQIVND (reference sequence). The V and J ends lost 4 bases and 0 bases respectively, with 9 bases between them. CDR3 size: 14 residues. The CDR3 nucleotides are TGTGCCAGTAGTAGGCAGCTCATGAACACTGAAGCTTTCTTT. Translated: CASSRQLMNTEAFF.

This clonotype was observed a few times. The genes are TRBV4-1 and TRBJ2-2, with D tentatively TRBD2 (5 bases). Germline CDR1 is MGHRA and CDR2 is YSYEKL. V was shortened by 3 bases and J by 4 bases, with 12 bases between the two germline ends. This CDR3 is built from 15 residues. CDR3 sequence reads: CASSQREDTTGELFF. In DNA, the CDR3 is TGCGCCAGCAGCCAGAGGGAAGACACCACCGGGGAGCTGTTTTTT.

This clonotype was observed a handful of times. The chain is built from TRBV14 and TRBJ2-5, with 11 bases aligning to TRBD1. The V and J ends lost 6 bases and 4 bases, in that order; junction bases with no gene match: 7. Looked up from germline, CDR1 is SGHDN and CDR2 is FVKESK. The CDR3 length is 15 residues. The CDR3 nucleotides are TGTGCCAGCAGTGGGACAGGGGGTTTTGGAGAGACCCAGTACTTC. Translating it yields CASSGTGGFGETQYF. Looking up the rest from reference TRBV14 and TRBJ2-5 gives the full variable domain: EAGVTQFPSHSVIEKGQTVTLRCDPISGHDNLYWYRRVMGKEIKFLLHFVKESKQDESGMPNNRFLAERTGGTYSTLKVQPAELEDSGVYFCASSGTGGFGETQYFGPGTRLLVL.

The chain links TRBV7-9 to TRBJ1-3, with a possible D match to TRBD1 (5 bases). Trimming cost V 3 bases and J 2 bases, with 8 bases left between them. The V gene's germline CDR1 is SEHNR and CDR2 FQNEAQ (reference sequence). The CDR3 extends over 14 amino acids. CDR3 nucleotides: TGTGCCAGCAGCTTGACAGCCACTGGAAACACCATATATTTT. Translation gives CASSLTATGNTIYF. The whole variable domain, remainder taken from reference TRBV7-9 and TRBJ1-3, is DTGVSQNPRHKITKRGQNVTFRCDPISEHNRLYWYRQTLGQGPEFLTYFQNEAQLEKSRLLSDRFSAERPKGSFSTLEIQRTEQGDSAMYLCASSLTATGNTIYFGEGSWLTVV.

The chain employs TRBV4-2 and TRBJ2-6; D ambiguous. The CDR3 extends over 17 amino acids. In germline, CDR1 is LGHNA, CDR2 YNFKEQ. The ends were cut back, 0 bases at V and 4 bases at J, with 13 bases in the middle. DNA for the CDR3: TGTGCCAGCAGCCAAGAGAGTGGCAGGACCGGGGCCAACGTCCTGACTTTC. This gives the protein CASSQESGRTGANVLTF.

This sequence joins TRBV28 and TRBJ2-7, with a weak D call TRBD2 (6 bases). V was shortened by 3 bases and J by 2 bases, with 8 bases between the two germline ends. Germline V gene lookup returns CDR1 MDHEN and CDR2 SYDVKM. This CDR3 spans 13 amino acids. CDR3 region: CASSLRGPYEQYV. CDR3 sequence (DNA): TGTGCCAGCAGTTTGCGGGGACCCTACGAGCAGTACGTC.

In this sample, this clonotype turned up a few times. The chain couples TRBV4-1 to TRBJ2-2; D unresolved. CDR1 and CDR2 (germline): MGHRA, YSYEKL. The length of the CDR3 is 14 residues. Trimming removed 1 base at V and 6 bases at J, with 9 bases between. CDR3 sequence: CASSQGLTAGELFF. CDR3 in DNA: TGCGCCAGCAGCCAAGGGCTAACGGCCGGGGAGCTGTTTTTT.

This clonotype was observed a handful of times. The rearrangement links TRBV5-1 to TRBJ1-1; 9 bases match TRBD1. J lost 0 bases, V lost 2 bases, and 5 bases had no gene match. Looked up from germline, CDR1 is SGHRS and CDR2 is YFSETQ. The CDR3 runs to 16 residues. The CDR3 protein is CASSFLGQGLNTEAFF. CDR3 bases: TGCGCCAGCAGCTTTCTGGGACAGGGATTGAACACTGAAGCTTTCTTT. The full variable domain, completed using reference TRBV5-1 and TRBJ1-1, is KAGVTQTPRYLIKTRGQQVTLSCSPISGHRSVSWYQQTPGQGLQFLFEYFSETQRNKGNFPGRFSGRQFSNSRSEMNVSTLELGDSALYLCASSFLGQGLNTEAFFGQGTRLTVV.